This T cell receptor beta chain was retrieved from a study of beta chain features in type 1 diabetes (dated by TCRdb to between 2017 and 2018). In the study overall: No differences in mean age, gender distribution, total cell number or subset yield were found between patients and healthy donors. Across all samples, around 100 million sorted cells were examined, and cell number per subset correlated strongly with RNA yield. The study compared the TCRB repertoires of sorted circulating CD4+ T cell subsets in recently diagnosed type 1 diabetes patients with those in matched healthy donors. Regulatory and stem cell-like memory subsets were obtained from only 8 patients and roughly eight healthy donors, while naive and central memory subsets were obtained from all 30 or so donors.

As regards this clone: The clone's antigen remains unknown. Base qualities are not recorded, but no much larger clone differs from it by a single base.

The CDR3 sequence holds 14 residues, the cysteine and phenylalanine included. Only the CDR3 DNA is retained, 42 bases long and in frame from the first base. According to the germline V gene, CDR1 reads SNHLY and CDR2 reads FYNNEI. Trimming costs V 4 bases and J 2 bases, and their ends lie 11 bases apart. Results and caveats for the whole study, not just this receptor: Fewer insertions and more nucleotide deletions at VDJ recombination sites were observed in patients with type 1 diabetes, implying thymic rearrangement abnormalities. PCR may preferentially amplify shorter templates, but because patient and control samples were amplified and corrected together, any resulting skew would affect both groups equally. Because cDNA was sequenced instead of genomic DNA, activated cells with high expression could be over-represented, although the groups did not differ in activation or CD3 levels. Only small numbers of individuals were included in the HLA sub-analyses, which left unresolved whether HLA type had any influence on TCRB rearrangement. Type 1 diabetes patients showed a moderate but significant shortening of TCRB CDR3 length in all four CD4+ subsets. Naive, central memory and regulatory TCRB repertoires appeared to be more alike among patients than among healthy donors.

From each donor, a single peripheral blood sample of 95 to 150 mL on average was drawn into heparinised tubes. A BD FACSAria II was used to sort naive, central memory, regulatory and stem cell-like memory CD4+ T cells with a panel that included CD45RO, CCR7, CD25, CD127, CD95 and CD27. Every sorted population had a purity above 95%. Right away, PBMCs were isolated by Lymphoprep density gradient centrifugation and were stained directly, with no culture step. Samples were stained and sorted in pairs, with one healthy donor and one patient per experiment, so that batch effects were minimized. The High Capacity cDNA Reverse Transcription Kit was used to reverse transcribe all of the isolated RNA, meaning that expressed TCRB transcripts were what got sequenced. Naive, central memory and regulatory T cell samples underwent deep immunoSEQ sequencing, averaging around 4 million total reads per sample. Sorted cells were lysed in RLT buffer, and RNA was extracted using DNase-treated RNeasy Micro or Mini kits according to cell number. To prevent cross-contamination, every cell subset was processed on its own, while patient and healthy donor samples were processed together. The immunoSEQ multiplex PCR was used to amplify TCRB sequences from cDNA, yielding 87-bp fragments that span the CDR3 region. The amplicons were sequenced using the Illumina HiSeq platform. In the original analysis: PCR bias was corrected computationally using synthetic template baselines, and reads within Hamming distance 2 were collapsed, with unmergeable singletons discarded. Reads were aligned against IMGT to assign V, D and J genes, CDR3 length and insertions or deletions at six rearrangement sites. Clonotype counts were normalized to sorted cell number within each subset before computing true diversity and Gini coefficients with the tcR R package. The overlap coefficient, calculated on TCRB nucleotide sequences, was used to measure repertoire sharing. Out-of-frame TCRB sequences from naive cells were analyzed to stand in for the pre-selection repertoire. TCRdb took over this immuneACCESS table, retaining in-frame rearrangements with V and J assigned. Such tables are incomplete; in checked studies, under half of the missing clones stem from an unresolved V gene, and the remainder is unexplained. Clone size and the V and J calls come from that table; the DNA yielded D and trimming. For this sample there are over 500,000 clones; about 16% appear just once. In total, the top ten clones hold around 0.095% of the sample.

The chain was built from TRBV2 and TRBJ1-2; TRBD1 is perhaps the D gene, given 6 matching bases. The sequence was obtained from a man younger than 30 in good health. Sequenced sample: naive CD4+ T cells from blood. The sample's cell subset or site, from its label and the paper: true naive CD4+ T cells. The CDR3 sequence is CASSGAGANYGYTF. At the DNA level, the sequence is TGTGCCAGCAGTGGGGCAGGGGCGAACTATGGCTACACCTTC.